This is a list of T cell receptor beta chains from one sample in a study of cytomegalovirus exposure and HLA in healthy donors. The method was immunoSEQ multiplex PCR; TCRdb's version includes in-frame clones alone and lacks a portion of them. The sample consists of under 200,000 clones, about 86% of them appearing once. The sequenced sample was PBMCs. These receptors originate from a woman between 18 and 29 years old in good health and CMV-seronegative. CDR3s include the opening cysteine and the closing phenylalanine or tryptophan. Fields, in order: J gene, V gene, clone size, D gene, CDR3 DNA, CDR3 protein. D genes are given only for firm matches. Size is omitted from some rows. Given values are once, few, many or a class for expanded clones.

j_call: TRBJ2-7
v_call: TRBV11-1
clone_size: .
d_call: TRBD1
cdr3_nt: TGTGCCAGCAGCTTGGGACAGGGGGCATCCTACGAGCAGTACTTC
cdr3_aa: CASSLGQGASYEQYF

j_call: TRBJ2-5
v_call: TRBV10-3
clone_size: .
d_call: TRBD2
cdr3_nt: TGTGCCATCAGTGAGAGGCTAGCGGGAGCCCAAGAGACCCAGTACTTC
cdr3_aa: CAISERLAGAQETQYF

j_call: TRBJ1-2
v_call: TRBV19
clone_size: .
d_call: .
cdr3_nt: TGTGCCACCCTAGGGGGGGGTGGCTACACCTTC
cdr3_aa: CATLGGGGYTF

j_call: TRBJ2-7
v_call: TRBV25-1
clone_size: .
d_call: .
cdr3_nt: TGTGCCAGCAGTGGAGGTACCTACGAGCAGTACTTC
cdr3_aa: CASSGGTYEQYF

j_call: TRBJ2-1
v_call: TRBV18
clone_size: .
d_call: TRBD1
cdr3_nt: TGTGCCAGCTCACCCTGGGGACAGGGTGTGCGTTATGAGCAGTTCTTC
cdr3_aa: CASSPWGQGVRYEQFF

j_call: TRBJ1-1
v_call: TRBV25-1
clone_size: .
d_call: .
cdr3_nt: TGTGCCAGCAGCAACAGGGACGGTAACACTGAAGCTTTCTTT
cdr3_aa: CASSNRDGNTEAFF

j_call: TRBJ2-3
v_call: TRBV6-5
clone_size: .
d_call: TRBD2
cdr3_nt: TGTGCCAGCAGGCTGACTAGCGGGCTCACAGATACGCAGTATTTT
cdr3_aa: CASRLTSGLTDTQYF

j_call: TRBJ2-2
v_call: TRBV18
clone_size: .
d_call: .
cdr3_nt: TGTGCCAGCTCATCCGACTCACCCGCGAACACCGGGGAGCTGTTTTTT
cdr3_aa: CASSSDSPANTGELFF

j_call: TRBJ2-5
v_call: TRBV11-3
clone_size: .
d_call: TRBD2
cdr3_nt: TGTGCCAGCAGCCGAAGGACTAGCGGGAGGTTGGAGACCCAGTACTTC
cdr3_aa: CASSRRTSGRLETQYF

j_call: TRBJ2-7
v_call: TRBV5-6
clone_size: .
d_call: .
cdr3_nt: TGTGCCAGCAGCTTAGGTTTCCACAGCTCCTACGAGCAGTACTTC
cdr3_aa: CASSLGFHSSYEQYF

j_call: TRBJ2-1
v_call: TRBV10-3
clone_size: .
d_call: TRBD2
cdr3_nt: TGTGCCATCAGTGATGGGTTAGCGGGGGACCCCTACAATGAGCAGTTCTTC
cdr3_aa: CAISDGLAGDPYNEQFF

j_call: TRBJ1-1
v_call: TRBV19
clone_size: .
d_call: .
cdr3_nt: TGTGCCAGTAGTATAGATGACAGTTCTACTGAAGCTTTCTTT
cdr3_aa: CASSIDDSSTEAFF

j_call: TRBJ1-1
v_call: TRBV5-8
clone_size: .
d_call: .
cdr3_nt: TGTGCCAGCAGCCTAACTACAGGGTCTCAAGCTTTCTTT
cdr3_aa: CASSLTTGSQAFF

j_call: TRBJ1-1
v_call: TRBV18
clone_size: once
d_call: .
cdr3_nt: TGTGCCAGCTCACCCAACAGGGATAGGGGGACTGAAGCTTTCTTT
cdr3_aa: CASSPNRDRGTEAFF

j_call: TRBJ2-3
v_call: TRBV5-5
clone_size: .
d_call: TRBD2
cdr3_nt: TGTGCCAGCAGCTTAAGGGGACTAGCGGGGGAGACCCTAAGCACAGATACGCAGTATTTT
cdr3_aa: CASSLRGLAGETLSTDTQYF

j_call: TRBJ2-3
v_call: TRBV27
clone_size: .
d_call: .
cdr3_nt: TGTGCCAGCAGTCAACAGGGTAATACGCAGTATTTT
cdr3_aa: CASSQQGNTQYF

j_call: TRBJ2-3
v_call: TRBV27
clone_size: .
d_call: TRBD2
cdr3_nt: TGTGCCAGCAGTTTACGGGGGGGGACGGGGACTGCGCAGTATTTT
cdr3_aa: CASSLRGGTGTAQYF

j_call: TRBJ2-7
v_call: TRBV4-1
clone_size: .
d_call: TRBD1
cdr3_nt: TGCGCCAGCAGCGGTACAGGGGTCGAGCAGTACTTC
cdr3_aa: CASSGTGVEQYF

j_call: TRBJ1-1
v_call: TRBV6-5
clone_size: .
d_call: .
cdr3_nt: TGTGCCAGCAGTCCCCGGGGGGGCACTGAAGCTTTCTTT
cdr3_aa: CASSPRGGTEAFF

j_call: TRBJ2-5
v_call: TRBV7-6
clone_size: .
d_call: TRBD2
cdr3_nt: TGTGCCAGCAGCTCCGCAGGGACTAGCGTAGAGACCCAGTACTTC
cdr3_aa: CASSSAGTSVETQYF

j_call: TRBJ1-2
v_call: TRBV14
clone_size: .
d_call: .
cdr3_nt: TGTGCCAGCAGCCCCAGCGTTTATGGCTACACCTTC
cdr3_aa: CASSPSVYGYTF

j_call: TRBJ1-4
v_call: TRBV7-9
clone_size: .
d_call: .
cdr3_nt: TGTGCCAGCAGAGCCTCCGGGACAACTAATGAAAAACTGTTTTTT
cdr3_aa: CASRASGTTNEKLFF

j_call: TRBJ1-3
v_call: TRBV4-3
clone_size: .
d_call: .
cdr3_nt: TGCGCCAGCAGGAAATACAGGGCGTCTGGAAACACCATATATTTT
cdr3_aa: CASRKYRASGNTIYF

j_call: TRBJ1-6
v_call: TRBV18
clone_size: .
d_call: .
cdr3_nt: TGTGCCAGCTCACCGGCCGACAGTCGCCTCTCCTATAATTCACCCCTCCACTTT
cdr3_aa: CASSPADSRLSYNSPLHF

j_call: TRBJ1-2
v_call: TRBV10-2
clone_size: .
d_call: TRBD1
cdr3_nt: TGCGCCAGCAGTGCGGGACAGGGGATTGGCTACACCTTC
cdr3_aa: CASSAGQGIGYTF

j_call: TRBJ2-1
v_call: TRBV27
clone_size: .
d_call: .
cdr3_nt: TGTGCCAGCAGTCCCCGGACTATACTCAATGAGCAGTTCTTC
cdr3_aa: CASSPRTILNEQFF

j_call: TRBJ1-5
v_call: TRBV10-3
clone_size: .
d_call: .
cdr3_nt: TGTGCCATCAGTGAGTCAGGGGATCGGCAGCCCCAGCATTTT
cdr3_aa: CAISESGDRQPQHF

j_call: TRBJ1-4
v_call: TRBV9
clone_size: .
d_call: .
cdr3_nt: TGTGCCAGCAGCGTAGACGGGGGGGAAAAACTGTTTTTT
cdr3_aa: CASSVDGGEKLFF

j_call: TRBJ2-6
v_call: TRBV4-3
clone_size: .
d_call: TRBD2
cdr3_nt: TGCGCCAGCAGCCAGGGGGGGGGCTCTGGGGCCAACGTCCTGACTTTC
cdr3_aa: CASSQGGGSGANVLTF

j_call: TRBJ2-5
v_call: TRBV29-1
clone_size: .
d_call: .
cdr3_nt: TGCAGCGTTGAATCGAAGCACAGGCAAGAGACCCAGTACTTC
cdr3_aa: CSVESKHRQETQYF

j_call: TRBJ2-1
v_call: TRBV19
clone_size: .
d_call: TRBD2
cdr3_nt: TGTGCCAGTAGTATAGACAGCGGGAGGGATTCCTACAATGAGCAGTTCTTC
cdr3_aa: CASSIDSGRDSYNEQFF

j_call: TRBJ1-2
v_call: TRBV7-2
clone_size: .
d_call: TRBD1
cdr3_nt: TGTGCCAGCAGCCCCAGACAGGGGGGGCTAGGCTACACCTTC
cdr3_aa: CASSPRQGGLGYTF

j_call: TRBJ2-7
v_call: TRBV5-1
clone_size: .
d_call: .
cdr3_nt: TGCGCCAGCAGCCCTCCCCCAGGCCAGGTCTACGAGCAGTACTTC
cdr3_aa: CASSPPPGQVYEQYF

j_call: TRBJ2-2
v_call: TRBV5-1
clone_size: .
d_call: TRBD1
cdr3_nt: TGCGCCAGCAGGCCTGGACAGGCGAACACCGGGGAGCTGTTTTTT
cdr3_aa: CASRPGQANTGELFF

j_call: TRBJ1-1
v_call: TRBV7-2
clone_size: .
d_call: .
cdr3_nt: TGTGCCAGCAGCCAGCAGGCGAACACTGAAGCTTTCTTT
cdr3_aa: CASSQQANTEAFF

j_call: TRBJ2-3
v_call: TRBV10-3
clone_size: .
d_call: TRBD2
cdr3_nt: TGTGCCATCAGTGAGTCGAGGTTTAGCGGGATTAGCACAGATACGCAGTATTTT
cdr3_aa: CAISESRFSGISTDTQYF

j_call: TRBJ1-2
v_call: TRBV9
clone_size: once
d_call: .
cdr3_nt: TGTGCCAGCAGCGCTTTCCAGGGGAGAGGCTACACCTTC
cdr3_aa: CASSAFQGRGYTF

j_call: TRBJ1-5
v_call: TRBV2
clone_size: .
d_call: TRBD1
cdr3_nt: TGTGCCAGCAGGCGGGGACAGGGTGATCAGCCCCAGCATTTT
cdr3_aa: CASRRGQGDQPQHF

j_call: TRBJ1-1
v_call: TRBV6-5
clone_size: .
d_call: .
cdr3_nt: TGTGCCAGCAGTTACGGGGGGACCGACTACACTGAAGCTTTCTTT
cdr3_aa: CASSYGGTDYTEAFF

j_call: TRBJ1-4
v_call: TRBV11-2
clone_size: .
d_call: .
cdr3_nt: TGTGCCAGCAGCTTAAGCAGGGTGTCCGAAAAACTGTTTTTT
cdr3_aa: CASSLSRVSEKLFF

j_call: TRBJ2-7
v_call: TRBV7-9
clone_size: .
d_call: .
cdr3_nt: TGTGCCAGCAGCTTCTGGGGCAGGGGACGATACGAGCAGTACTTC
cdr3_aa: CASSFWGRGRYEQYF

j_call: TRBJ1-5
v_call: TRBV5-1
clone_size: .
d_call: .
cdr3_nt: TGCGCCAGCAGCCTGGTTTCTGGGGGCGATCAGCCCCAGCATTTT
cdr3_aa: CASSLVSGGDQPQHF

j_call: TRBJ2-7
v_call: TRBV7-9
clone_size: .
d_call: .
cdr3_nt: TGTGCCTGTCAAGCGGCAGAGAGCTACGAGCAGTACTTC
cdr3_aa: CACQAAESYEQYF

j_call: TRBJ2-1
v_call: TRBV30
clone_size: .
d_call: TRBD2
cdr3_nt: TGTGCCTGGAGTAGAGAGCGGGAGTCTGCTGAGCAGTTCTTC
cdr3_aa: CAWSRERESAEQFF

j_call: TRBJ1-1
v_call: TRBV18
clone_size: once
d_call: .
cdr3_nt: TGTGCCAGCTCGACAGGTGTTAACACTGAAGCTTTCTTT
cdr3_aa: CASSTGVNTEAFF

j_call: TRBJ2-7
v_call: TRBV6-5
clone_size: .
d_call: TRBD1
cdr3_nt: TGTGCCAGCAGTTACTCGTGGACAGGGACTCTCGAGCAGTACTTC
cdr3_aa: CASSYSWTGTLEQYF

j_call: TRBJ2-1
v_call: TRBV6-6
clone_size: .
d_call: .
cdr3_nt: TGTGCCAGCAGTTACTCGCGGGTTAATGAGCAGTTCTTC
cdr3_aa: CASSYSRVNEQFF

j_call: TRBJ1-1
v_call: TRBV30
clone_size: .
d_call: .
cdr3_nt: TGTGCCTGGAGTGGGATCCAGGATAACACTGAAGCTTTCTTT
cdr3_aa: CAWSGIQDNTEAFF

j_call: TRBJ2-5
v_call: TRBV15
clone_size: once
d_call: .
cdr3_nt: TGTGCCACCAGCAGAGACCCAGGGTTTAGCGAGACCCAGTACTTC
cdr3_aa: CATSRDPGFSETQYF

j_call: TRBJ1-1
v_call: TRBV4-1
clone_size: .
d_call: .
cdr3_nt: TGCGCCAGCAGCCAAGGGAAAGGGGGAACTGAAGCTTTCTTT
cdr3_aa: CASSQGKGGTEAFF

j_call: TRBJ1-2
v_call: TRBV30
clone_size: .
d_call: .
cdr3_nt: TGTGCCTGGAGGGGGGAAGGAGGGAGTGGCTACACCTTC
cdr3_aa: CAWRGEGGSGYTF

j_call: TRBJ1-1
v_call: TRBV6-5
clone_size: .
d_call: .
cdr3_nt: TGTGCCAGCAGTTCATGGGGACTGTCCGCCTCTGAAGCTTTCTTT
cdr3_aa: CASSSWGLSASEAFF

j_call: TRBJ2-7
v_call: TRBV7-2
clone_size: .
d_call: .
cdr3_nt: TGTGCCAGCAGCTTAATAGCAGAGCAGTACTTC
cdr3_aa: CASSLIAEQYF

j_call: TRBJ2-1
v_call: TRBV30
clone_size: .
d_call: .
cdr3_nt: TGTGCCTGGAACACTAGGGGGACACCAGGCTCCTACAATGAGCAGTTCTTC
cdr3_aa: CAWNTRGTPGSYNEQFF

j_call: TRBJ2-7
v_call: TRBV2
clone_size: once
d_call: TRBD2
cdr3_nt: TGTGCCAGCAGTGAAACCGCGGGAGGCGCCTACGAGCAGTACTTC
cdr3_aa: CASSETAGGAYEQYF

j_call: TRBJ1-5
v_call: TRBV10-3
clone_size: .
d_call: .
cdr3_nt: TGTGCCACAAAGGGGGATAGTCAGCCCCAGCATTTT
cdr3_aa: CATKGDSQPQHF

j_call: TRBJ1-1
v_call: TRBV5-1
clone_size: .
d_call: .
cdr3_nt: TGCGCCAGCAGATTACCATCAGGCTTGAACACTGAAGCTTTCTTT
cdr3_aa: CASRLPSGLNTEAFF

j_call: TRBJ1-2
v_call: TRBV5-1
clone_size: .
d_call: .
cdr3_nt: TGCGCCAGCAGCTTGGAAGGTCAGACGGGCTATGGCTACACCTTC
cdr3_aa: CASSLEGQTGYGYTF

j_call: TRBJ1-2
v_call: TRBV6-6
clone_size: once
d_call: TRBD1
cdr3_nt: TGTGCCAGCAGCCCGACAGGGGTGGGTGGCTACACCTTC
cdr3_aa: CASSPTGVGGYTF